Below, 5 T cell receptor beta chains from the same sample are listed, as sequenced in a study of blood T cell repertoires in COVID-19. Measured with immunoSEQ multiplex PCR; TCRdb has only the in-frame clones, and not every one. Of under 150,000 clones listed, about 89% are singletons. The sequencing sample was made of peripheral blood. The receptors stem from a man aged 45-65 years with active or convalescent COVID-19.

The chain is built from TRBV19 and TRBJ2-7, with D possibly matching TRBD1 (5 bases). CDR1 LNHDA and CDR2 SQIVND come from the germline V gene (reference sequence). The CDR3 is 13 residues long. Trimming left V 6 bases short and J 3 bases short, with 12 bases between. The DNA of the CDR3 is TGTGCCAGTAGCTGGCGCAGGGACTACGAGCAGTACTTC. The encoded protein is CASSWRRDYEQYF.

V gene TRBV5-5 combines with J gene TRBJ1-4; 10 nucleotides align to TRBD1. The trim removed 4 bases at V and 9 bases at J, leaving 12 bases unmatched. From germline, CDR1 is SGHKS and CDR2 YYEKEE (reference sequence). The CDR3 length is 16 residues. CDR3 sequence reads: CASSLVGGTGVKKLFF. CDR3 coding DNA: TGTGCCAGCAGCCTAGTTGGCGGGACAGGGGTGAAAAAACTGTTTTTT.

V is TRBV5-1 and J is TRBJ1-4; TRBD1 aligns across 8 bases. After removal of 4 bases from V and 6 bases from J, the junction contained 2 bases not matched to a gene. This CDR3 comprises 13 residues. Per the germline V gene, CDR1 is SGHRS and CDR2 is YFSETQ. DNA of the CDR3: TGCGCCAGCAGCGGACAGGGTTATGAAAAACTGTTTTTT. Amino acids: CASSGQGYEKLFF.

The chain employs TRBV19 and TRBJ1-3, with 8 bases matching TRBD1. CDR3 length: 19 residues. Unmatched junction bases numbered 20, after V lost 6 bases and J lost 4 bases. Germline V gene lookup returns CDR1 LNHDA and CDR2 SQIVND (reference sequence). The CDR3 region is CASSPKTTGAVKRGNTIYF. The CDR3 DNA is TGTGCCAGTAGCCCAAAAACGACAGGGGCGGTGAAGCGAGGAAACACCATATATTTT. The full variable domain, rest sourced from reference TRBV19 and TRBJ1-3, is DGGITQSPKYLFRKEGQNVTLSCEQNLNHDAMYWYRQDPGQGLRLIYYSQIVNDFQKGDIAEGYSVSREKKESFPLTVTSAQKNPTAFYLCASSPKTTGAVKRGNTIYFGEGSWLTVV.

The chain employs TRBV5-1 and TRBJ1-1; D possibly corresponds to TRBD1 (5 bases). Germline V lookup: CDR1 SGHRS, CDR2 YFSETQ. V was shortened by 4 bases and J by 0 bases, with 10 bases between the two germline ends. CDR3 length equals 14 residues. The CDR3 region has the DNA TGCGCCAGCAGCCTGGGACTCATGAACACTGAAGCTTTCTTT. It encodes CASSLGLMNTEAFF.